This T cell receptor (beta chain) originates from a study of shared T cell receptors in the human thymus. Produced via immunoSEQ multiplex PCR; TCRdb's table is partial and in-frame only. The sample has 500,000 to 750,000 clones, approximately 88% seen once. This sample was shared with a second study, whose subject was human thymus T cells. From that study: Thymic repertoires from unrelated individuals overlapped highly, related research reported.

The sequenced material came from thymocytes. This clonotype was sampled from a boy younger than two with a congenital heart defect.

The CDR3 region is CASSVQQGAIYEQYF. The CDR3 DNA is TGTGCCAGCAGCGTTCAACAGGGGGCGATCTACGAGCAGTACTTC. The J gene is TRBJ2-7, the V gene TRBV9, with 9 bases lining up with TRBD1. The J segment lost 3 bases and the V segment lost 2 bases, leaving 6 bases of the junction unmatched. Germline CDR1 reads SGDLS; CDR2 reads YYNGEE. The CDR3 consists of 15 residues.